A selection of T cell receptor beta chains follows, all from one sample in a study of T cell repertoires in cytomegalovirus infection. A single record per CDR3 protein comes from TCRdb applying MiXCR to the reads. The sample includes 250,000 to 400,000 distinct CDR3 sequences, 20% to 30% seen only once; the top ten take 10% to 15%. Their recognized antigens are unknown. The sequenced sample was cultured PBMCs, obtained from culture after CMV antigen stimulation. Source of these receptors: a human donor in good health (CMV status not recorded). Some clones in this sample may be carry-over from other donors' samples. CDR3s include the opening cysteine and the closing phenylalanine or tryptophan. A D gene is named only where the DNA matches it firmly. Not every row has a clone size; where given, it reads once, few, many or a size class.

j_call	v_call	d_call	clone_size	cdr3_nt	cdr3_aa
TRBJ1-1	TRBV7-6	-	many	TGTGCCAGCAGCTTAGAGGCAGCCAGTGCTGAAGCTTTCTTT	CASSLEAASAEAFF
TRBJ1-2	TRBV24-1	-	few	TGTGCCACCAGTGATACCCAAACCGGGAGAACCTATGGCTACACCTTC	CATSDTQTGRTYGYTF
TRBJ2-5	TRBV7-2	-	few	TGTGCCAGCAGCTTAAGGTTCCAGGTGGGGTCAGAGACCCAGTACTTC	CASSLRFQVGSETQYF
TRBJ2-7	TRBV20-1	TRBD2	-	TGCAGTGCTAGAGATTGGACTAGCGGGAGGAGCGACGAGCAGTACTTC	CSARDWTSGRSDEQYF
TRBJ1-2	TRBV6-1	TRBD1	many	TGTGCCAGCAGCACCCGGGACAGCGCATATGGCTACACCTTC	CASSTRDSAYGYTF
TRBJ2-1	TRBV30	-	-	TGTGCCTGGAGTCCCCGCAGGGGAATCTACAATGAGCAGTTCTTC	CAWSPRRGIYNEQFF
TRBJ2-1	TRBV11-3	TRBD2	-	TGTGCCAGCAGCTCCATCCTAGCGGGAGGGCCCTATGAGCAGTTCTTC	CASSSILAGGPYEQFF
TRBJ2-5	TRBV5-4	-	few	TGTGCCAGCAGCCCCCCCGGGGCGGGTCTCGGGGAGACCCAGTACTTC	CASSPPGAGLGETQYF
TRBJ2-3	TRBV13	-	many	TGTGCCAGCAGCCCCGGTCGTAGGGGCGATACGCAGTATTTT	CASSPGRRGDTQYF
TRBJ2-1	TRBV24-1	TRBD2	-	TGTGCCACCAGTGACTCGGGACTAGCGTACAATGAGCAGTTCTTC	CATSDSGLAYNEQFF
TRBJ1-1	TRBV29-1	-	many	TGCAGCGTTGCGTTTACAGGGTTTGTGAGTGAAGCTTTCTTT	CSVAFTGFVSEAFF
TRBJ2-2	TRBV6-5	TRBD1	-	TGTGCCAGCGGACGCCCCGGGACAGGGGTCACCGGGGAGCTGTTTTTT	CASGRPGTGVTGELFF
TRBJ2-1	TRBV19	-	-	TGTGCCAGTACCCCGGTTGGGAGCTCCTACAATGAGCAGTTCTTC	CASTPVGSSYNEQFF
TRBJ1-5	TRBV20-1	-	medium-sized	TGCAGTGCCGTCCCCACAACTTATAGCAATCAGCCCCAGCATTTT	CSAVPTTYSNQPQHF
TRBJ2-1	TRBV7-9	TRBD2	-	TGTCCCAGCAGCGACGGACTAGCGGGAGGTCACAATGAGCAGTTCTTC	CPSSDGLAGGHNEQFF
TRBJ1-4	TRBV7-2	TRBD1	-	TGTGCCAGCAGCTTAGATAGGAGACAGGGTCGTGAAAAACTGTTTTTT	CASSLDRRQGREKLFF
TRBJ1-3	TRBV9	-	many	TGTGCCAGCAGCGTAGGTCCCTTCGACCCTGGAAACACCATATATTTT	CASSVGPFDPGNTIYF
TRBJ2-1	TRBV28	TRBD2	-	TGTGCCAGCAGTTCCCCCCGACTAGCGGGAGGCCGGGGCAATGAGCAGTTCTTC	CASSSPRLAGGRGNEQFF
TRBJ2-3	TRBV6-2/TRBV6-3	TRBD2	few	TGTGCCAGCAGTTACTCTTCCCGAGCGGGAGAGCATAGAGATACGCAGTATTTT	CASSYSSRAGEHRDTQYF
TRBJ1-1	TRBV9	-	-	TGTGCCAGCAGCGTAGGCTGGGGCACTGAAGCTTTCTTT	CASSVGWGTEAFF
TRBJ1-2	TRBV6-2/TRBV6-3	-	few	TGTGCCAGCGGACCCGCCGGAAGGCCTGGCTACACCTTC	CASGPAGRPGYTF
TRBJ1-1	TRBV6-2/TRBV6-3	-	-	TGTGCCAGCAGTTACCGGACAGCCGACACTGAAGCTTTCTTT	CASSYRTADTEAFF
TRBJ1-2	TRBV7-2	TRBD1	few	TGTGCCAGCAGCCCGTGGAGGGGGCAGAACTATGGCTACACCTTC	CASSPWRGQNYGYTF
TRBJ1-1	TRBV19	TRBD1	-	TGTGCCAGTAGTACCAGACAGGGCACTGAAGCTTTCTTT	CASSTRQGTEAFF
TRBJ2-3	TRBV6-1	TRBD1	few	TGTGCCAGCAGTGAGACCCGGACAGGGGAAGATACGCAGTATTTT	CASSETRTGEDTQYF
TRBJ2-3	TRBV29-1	-	-	TGCAGCGTTGTAGGGATAGCGGAAATTAGCACAGATACGCAGTATTTT	CSVVGIAEISTDTQYF
TRBJ1-5	TRBV19	-	-	TGTGCCAGTAGTATATGGACAGCTCGGAATCAGCCCCAGCATTTT	CASSIWTARNQPQHF
TRBJ1-1	TRBV7-2	TRBD1	few	TGTGCCAGCAGCCGACAGGGGGTCATCACTGAAGCTTTCTTT	CASSRQGVITEAFF
TRBJ2-1	TRBV29-1	TRBD2	-	TGCAGCGTTGCGACAGTAGCGGGAACCTACAATGAGCAGTTCTTC	CSVATVAGTYNEQFF
TRBJ2-1	TRBV18	-	-	TGTGCCAGCTCACCAACGCAGGGGCGTAACAATGAGCAGTTCTTC	CASSPTQGRNNEQFF
TRBJ2-5	TRBV2	-	few	TGTGCCAGCAGGCCCGGGGAGACCCAGTACTTC	CASRPGETQYF
TRBJ2-5	TRBV15	-	-	TGTGCCACCAGCAGAGCGCGGCGACCGCAAGAGACCCAGTACTTC	CATSRARRPQETQYF
TRBJ1-6	TRBV28	-	-	-	CASSSSGRSNSPLHF
TRBJ2-3	TRBV6-6	TRBD2	-	TGTGCCAGCACCCGGGGGGAGCCAGATACGCAGTATTTT	CASTRGEPDTQYF
TRBJ1-1	TRBV11-2	TRBD1	few	TGTGCCAGCAGCGACTCCCTCAGGGGGCCGGCCACTGAAGCTTTCTTT	CASSDSLRGPATEAFF
TRBJ1-1	TRBV7-2	-	many	TGTGCCAGCAGCTTAGCTGGGTTGAACACTGAAGCTTTCTTT	CASSLAGLNTEAFF
TRBJ2-5	TRBV12-3/TRBV12-4	-	few	TGTGCCAGCAGTTTAGCCGGTCTCCCCTGGGCCCAGTACTTC	CASSLAGLPWAQYF
TRBJ2-3	TRBV6-2/TRBV6-3	TRBD2	few	TGTGCCACCCTCCTAGCGGGAGCCGATACGCAGTATTTT	CATLLAGADTQYF
TRBJ2-5	TRBV12-3/TRBV12-4	-	-	TGTGCCAGCAGTCCCCAGGATCGGGGGTACCAAGAGACCCAGTACTTC	CASSPQDRGYQETQYF
TRBJ2-1	TRBV4-1	-	few	TGCGCCAGCAGCCAAGGGATCCCAGGAATAGGTTTTCGGTCCTACAATGAGCAGTTCTTC	CASSQGIPGIGFRSYNEQFF
TRBJ2-3	TRBV7-8	TRBD2	many	TGTGCCAGCAGCTCCCTAGCGGCTAGCACAGATACGCAGTATTTT	CASSSLAASTDTQYF
TRBJ1-1	TRBV7-8	TRBD1	many	TGTGCCAGCAGCGGAGACAGGGGGCGTAGGACTGAAGCTTTCTTT	CASSGDRGRRTEAFF
TRBJ2-7	TRBV6-5	TRBD2	once	TGTGCCAGCAGTTACCGCGGGCTAGCGGTGTACGAGCAGTACTTC	CASSYRGLAVYEQYF
TRBJ1-5	TRBV12-3/TRBV12-4	-	few	TGTGCCAGCAGCAGTGCTACCGGGACGGAGGGCAATCAGCCCCAGCATTTT	CASSSATGTEGNQPQHF
TRBJ1-6	TRBV12-3/TRBV12-4	-	-	TGTGCCAGCAGTCCCACCCCTATGGGTTCAGGTTCACCCCTCCACTTT	CASSPTPMGSGSPLHF
TRBJ2-3	TRBV5-1	TRBD1	-	TGCGCCAGCAATCACAGGGGATACACAGATACGCAGTATTTT	CASNHRGYTDTQYF
TRBJ2-2	TRBV5-1	-	-	TGCGCCAGCAGCTTGAGGCCAGGGGAGGCCGGGGAGCTGTTTTTT	CASSLRPGEAGELFF
TRBJ2-1	TRBV12-3/TRBV12-4	TRBD2	-	TGTGCCAGCAGCCCCGCTACCGGGACTAGCGGCTACAATGAGCAGTTCTTC	CASSPATGTSGYNEQFF
TRBJ2-7	TRBV12-5	TRBD2	-	TGTGCTAGTGGTTTGCTAGCGGGAGGGTACTACGAGCAGTACTTC	CASGLLAGGYYEQYF
TRBJ1-6	TRBV4-2	TRBD1	few	TGTGCCAGCAGCCACCAACTTCAGGGGGACTCCTATAATTCACCCCTCCACTTT	CASSHQLQGDSYNSPLHF